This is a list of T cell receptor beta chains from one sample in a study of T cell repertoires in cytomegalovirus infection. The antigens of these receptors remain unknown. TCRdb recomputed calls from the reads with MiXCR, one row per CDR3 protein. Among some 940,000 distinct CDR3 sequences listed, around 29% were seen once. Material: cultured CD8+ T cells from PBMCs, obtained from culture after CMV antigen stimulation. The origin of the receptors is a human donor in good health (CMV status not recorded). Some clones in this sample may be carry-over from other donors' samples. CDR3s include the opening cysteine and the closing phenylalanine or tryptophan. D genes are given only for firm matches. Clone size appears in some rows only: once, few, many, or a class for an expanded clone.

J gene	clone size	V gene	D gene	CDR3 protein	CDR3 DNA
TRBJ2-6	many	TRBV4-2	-	CASSQEQGSGANVLTF	TGTGCCAGCAGCCAAGAACAGGGCTCTGGGGCCAACGTCCTGACTTTC
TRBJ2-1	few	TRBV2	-	CATKVENAREQFF	TGTGCCACCAAAGTAGAGAATGCGAGGGAGCAGTTCTTC
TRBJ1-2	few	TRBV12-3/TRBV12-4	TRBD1	CASSPTGQAGGYTF	TGTGCCAGCAGTCCGACGGGACAGGCGGGGGGCTACACCTTC
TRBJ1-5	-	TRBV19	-	CASSEQGGWQPQHF	TGTGCCAGTAGTGAACAGGGAGGTTGGCAGCCCCAGCATTTT
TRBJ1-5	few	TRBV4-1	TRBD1	CASSVPGTDNQPQHF	TGCGCCAGTTCTGTCCCTGGGACAGACAATCAGCCCCAGCATTTT
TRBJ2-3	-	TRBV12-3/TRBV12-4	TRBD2	CASSGRTSSTTDTQYF	TGTGCCAGCAGTGGGCGGACTAGCAGTACCACAGATACGCAGTATTTT
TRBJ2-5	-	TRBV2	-	CASYTGSQYF	TGTGCCAGCTACACCGGTTCCCAGTACTTC
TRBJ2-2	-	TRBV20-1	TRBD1	CSARPRPSRGRGNWVNTGELFF	TGCAGTGCTAGACCCCGGCCGTCGAGGGGGCGCGGTAATTGGGTGAACACCGGGGAGCTGTTTTTT
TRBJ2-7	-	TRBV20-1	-	CSARFGHEQYF	TGCAGTGCTAGATTCGGGCATGAGCAGTACTTC
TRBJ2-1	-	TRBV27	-	CTSSKGRGEQFF	TGTACCAGCAGCAAGGGGCGAGGGGAGCAGTTCTTC
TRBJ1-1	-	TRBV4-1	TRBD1	CASSQQGESNTEAFF	TGCGCCAGCAGCCAACAGGGGGAGTCGAACACTGAAGCTTTCTTT
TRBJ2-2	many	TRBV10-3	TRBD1	CAISDLGQPFGGNTGELFF	TGTGCCATCAGCGATTTGGGACAGCCATTTGGCGGGAACACCGGGGAGCTGTTTTTT
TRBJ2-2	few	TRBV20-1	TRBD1	CSATNRGPDTGELFF	TGCAGTGCTACAAACAGGGGGCCTGACACCGGGGAGCTGTTTTTT
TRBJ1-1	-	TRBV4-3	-	CASSLHEVTAMSPEAFF	TGCGCCAGCAGCCTCCATGAAGTCACAGCTATGTCCCCCGAAGCTTTCTTT
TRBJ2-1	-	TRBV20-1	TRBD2	CSARDRSGGASSSYNEQFF	TGCAGTGCTAGAGATCGAAGCGGGGGGGCCTCGAGCTCCTACAATGAGCAGTTCTTC
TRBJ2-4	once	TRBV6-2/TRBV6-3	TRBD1	CASGPDRVGNIQYF	TGTGCCAGCGGCCCCGACAGGGTTGGAAACATTCAGTACTTC
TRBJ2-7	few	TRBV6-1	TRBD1	CASSFSGTGDYEQYF	TGTGCCAGCAGCTTTTCCGGGACAGGGGACTACGAGCAGTACTTC
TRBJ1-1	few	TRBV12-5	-	CASGLVLGDTNTEAFF	TGTGCTAGTGGTTTGGTACTGGGGGATACGAACACTGAAGCTTTCTTT
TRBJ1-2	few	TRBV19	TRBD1	CASSPRGHLDGYTF	TGTGCCAGTAGTCCCAGGGGGCATCTGGATGGCTACACCTTC
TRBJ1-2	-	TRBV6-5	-	CASSTSAGYGYTF	TGTGCCAGCAGCACCTCAGCAGGCTATGGCTACACCTTC
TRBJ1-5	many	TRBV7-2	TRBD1	CASSLETGWGGNQPQHF	TGTGCCAGCAGCTTAGAGACAGGGTGGGGTGGGAATCAGCCCCAGCATTTT
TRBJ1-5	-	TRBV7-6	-	CASSSGYVDQPQHF	TGTGCCAGCAGCTCGGGGTATGTCGATCAGCCCCAGCATTTT
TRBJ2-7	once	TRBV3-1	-	CASSHWDSYDQYF	TGTGCCAGCAGCCACTGGGATTCCTACGATCAGTACTTC
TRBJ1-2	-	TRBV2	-	CASQGTRNGYTF	TGTGCCAGCCAGGGTACCAGAAATGGCTACACCTTC
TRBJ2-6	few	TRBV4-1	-	CASSQFAGANVLTF	TGCGCCAGCAGCCAATTTGCTGGGGCCAACGTCCTGACTTTC
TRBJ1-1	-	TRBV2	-	CASNGQANTEAFF	TGTGCCAGCAATGGGCAGGCGAACACTGAAGCTTTCTTT
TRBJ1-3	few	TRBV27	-	CASSSTTHTSGNTIYF	TGTGCCAGCAGTTCAACCACCCATACGTCTGGAAACACCATATATTTT
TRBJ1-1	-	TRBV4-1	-	CASSWETEAFF	TGCGCCAGCAGCTGGGAGACTGAAGCTTTCTTT
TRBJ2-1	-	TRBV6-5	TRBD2	CASSRWTRYLYNEQFF	TGTGCCAGCAGTCGCTGGACTAGATACCTTTACAATGAGCAGTTCTTC
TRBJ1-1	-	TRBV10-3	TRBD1	CAISMGTGVLWPEAFF	TGTGCCATCTCCATGGGGACAGGGGTTCTATGGCCTGAAGCTTTCTTT
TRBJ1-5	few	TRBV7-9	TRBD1	CASTTGGGQPQHF	TGTGCCAGTACGACAGGGGGCGGTCAGCCCCAGCATTTT
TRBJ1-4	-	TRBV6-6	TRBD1	CASSYSYSRQGTNEKLFF	TGTGCCAGCAGTTACTCCTACTCACGACAGGGGACAAATGAAAAACTGTTTTTT
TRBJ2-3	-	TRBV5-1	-	CASSLDGQGGDTQYF	TGCGCCAGCAGCTTGGATGGACAAGGGGGAGATACGCAGTATTTT
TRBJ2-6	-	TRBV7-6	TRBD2	CASSPGLAGGTGANVLTF	TGTGCCAGCAGCCCCGGGCTAGCGGGGGGGACTGGGGCCAACGTCCTGACTTTC
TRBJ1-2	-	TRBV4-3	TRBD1	CASSRKGQDYGYTF	TGCGCCAGCAGCCGTAAGGGACAGGACTATGGCTACACCTTC
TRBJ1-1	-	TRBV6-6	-	CVSSYLTGGNVDTEAFF	TGTGTCAGCAGTTACTTGACCGGAGGGAACGTGGACACTGAAGCTTTCTTT
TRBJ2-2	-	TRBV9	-	CASSTYSGLTGELFF	TGTGCCAGCAGCACGTATTCTGGGCTCACCGGGGAGCTGTTTTTT
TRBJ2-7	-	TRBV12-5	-	CASGFRAYEQYF	TGTGCTAGTGGTTTCCGAGCCTACGAGCAGTACTTC
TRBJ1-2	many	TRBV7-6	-	CASSVGTTNYGYTF	TGTGCCAGCAGCGTTGGGACTACTAACTATGGCTACACCTTC
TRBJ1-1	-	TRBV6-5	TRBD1	CASRITGRRGPNTEAFF	TGTGCCAGCAGAATAACCGGGAGAAGGGGGCCAAACACTGAAGCTTTCTTT
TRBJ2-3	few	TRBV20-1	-	CSASNDIPTTDTQYF	TGCAGTGCTAGCAACGACATCCCTACGACAGATACGCAGTATTTT
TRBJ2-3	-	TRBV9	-	CASSIQIGSRTDTQYF	TGTGCCAGCAGCATACAGATCGGGTCACGCACAGATACGCAGTATTTT
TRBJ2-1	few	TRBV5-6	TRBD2	CASSLGSGGPQFF	TGTGCCAGCAGCTTGGGTAGCGGGGGGCCGCAGTTCTTC
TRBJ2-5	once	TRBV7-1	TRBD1	CASSIRDRVGETQNF	TGTGCCAGCAGCATCCGGGACAGGGTGGGAGAGACCCAGAACTTC
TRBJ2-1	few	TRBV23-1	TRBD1	CASSQSMLEARGHGEQFF	TGCGCCAGCAGTCAATCGATGCTAGAAGCTAGGGGGCATGGTGAGCAGTTCTTC
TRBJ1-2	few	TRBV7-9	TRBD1	CASSSRTGAGYTF	TGTGCCAGCAGCTCCAGGACAGGGGCCGGCTACACCTTC
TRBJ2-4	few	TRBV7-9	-	CASSFSGRGNIQYF	TGTGCCAGCAGCTTCTCAGGGAGAGGGAACATTCAGTACTTC
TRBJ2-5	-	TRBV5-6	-	CASSLEGGLLGETQYF	TGTGCCAGCAGCTTGGAAGGGGGTCTCCTAGGTGAGACCCAGTACTTC
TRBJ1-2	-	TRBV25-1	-	CASSEAGSAYGYTF	TGTGCCAGCAGTGAGGCAGGGAGCGCATATGGCTACACCTTC
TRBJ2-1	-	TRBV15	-	CATSSSRQAVGNEQFF	TGTGCCACCAGCTCTTCTCGGCAGGCTGTGGGCAATGAGCAGTTCTTC
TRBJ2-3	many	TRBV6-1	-	CASSVERGGTDTQYF	TGTGCCAGCAGTGTAGAAAGAGGGGGCACAGATACGCAGTATTTT
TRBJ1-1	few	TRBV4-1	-	CASNERGYGGTEAFF	TGCGCCAGCAACGAGAGGGGCTATGGGGGGACTGAAGCTTTCTTT
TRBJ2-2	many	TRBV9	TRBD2	CASSGGGNTGELFF	TGTGCCAGCAGCGGCGGGGGAAACACCGGGGAGCTGTTTTTT